This T cell receptor beta chain stems from a study of CD8 T cells in Susac syndrome. Germline CDR1 is MDHEN and CDR2 is SYDVKM. The length of the CDR3 is 16 residues. Trimming removed 6 bases at V and 8 bases at J, with 23 bases between. Both CD4+ and CD8+ T cells were negatively isolated, and TEMRA cells underwent FACS enrichment. A quantity of roughly 0.5 to 1 ug RNA underwent reverse transcription using random hexamers. Each CDR3 protein is one row after TCRdb ran MiXCR on the immunoSEQ multiplex PCR reads. The table includes around 200,000 distinct CDR3 sequences, approximately 95% detected once. The chain has TRBV28 and TRBJ2-1; D possibly uses TRBD1 or TRBD2 (5 bases each). The TCR originated in a human donor with multiple sclerosis. Sequenced: CD4+ T cells from PBMCs. The CDR3 here is CASSRGTGPMSHEQFF. In nucleotides, the CDR3 is TGTGCCAGCAGCCGGGGAACAGGCCCTATGTCGCATGAGCAGTTCTTC.